Sequencing of this TCR beta chain was carried out in a study of blood T cell repertoires in COVID-19. Some clones are missing from TCRdb's copy, which holds only in-frame ones; the method was immunoSEQ multiplex PCR. The table includes roughly 46,000 clones, around 89% detected once. The sample comprised peripheral blood. The origin of this receptor is a man aged 45 to 65 with active COVID-19.

This chain's CDR3 is CASSRTRDTPQHF. The CDR3 coding sequence is TGTGCCAGCAGCCGAACCCGGGACACTCCCCAGCATTTT. The rearrangement uses TRBV3-1 (or the pseudogene TRBV3-2) and TRBJ1-5, with D perhaps TRBD1 (6 bases). V lost 4 bases and J 10 bases, leaving 14 bases between the germline ends. Germline loops: CDR1 LGHDT, CDR2 YNNKEL (reference sequence). The CDR3 runs to 13 residues.